This T cell receptor beta chain was sequenced in a study of vaccination effects on CD4 cells after COVID-19. Measured with immunoSEQ multiplex PCR; TCRdb has only the in-frame clones, and not every one. The sample has some 68,000 clones; 75% to 90% are singletons. Expansion of antigen-specific CD4+ T cells with viral peptide pools was carried out by the ViraFEST assay before sequencing. The culture ran for nine to eleven days, and then CD4+ T cells were isolated. Negative nucleocapsid antibody tests before and after vaccination confirmed no previous SARS-CoV-2 infection. After approximately 2 million PBMC were placed in each well, they were cultured with approximately 10 IU/ml IL-2 and approximately 10 ug/ml peptides. Days 3 and 7 were when half the medium was replaced with IL-2 medium. This CDR3 region has 13 residues. Between the trimmed V and J ends, which lost 1 base and 2 bases, there was a span of 8 bases. The germline V gene encodes CDR1 GTSNPN and CDR2 SVGIG (reference sequence).

General study findings and limits: Clones arising from infection and from vaccination showed marked clonal contraction late after vaccination.

Remarks on this clone: The antigen is undetermined.

The specimen was CD4+ T cells from PBMCs cultured with SARS-CoV-2 spike peptides, collected before COVID-19 vaccination. The rearrangement links TRBV30 to TRBJ2-5; tentatively, D is TRBD2 (5 bases). The source is a human donor who received a COVID-19 vaccine. CDR3 sequence (DNA): TGTGCCTGGAGTGGGACTTTTCAAGAGACCCAGTACTTC. Translation: CAWSGTFQETQYF.